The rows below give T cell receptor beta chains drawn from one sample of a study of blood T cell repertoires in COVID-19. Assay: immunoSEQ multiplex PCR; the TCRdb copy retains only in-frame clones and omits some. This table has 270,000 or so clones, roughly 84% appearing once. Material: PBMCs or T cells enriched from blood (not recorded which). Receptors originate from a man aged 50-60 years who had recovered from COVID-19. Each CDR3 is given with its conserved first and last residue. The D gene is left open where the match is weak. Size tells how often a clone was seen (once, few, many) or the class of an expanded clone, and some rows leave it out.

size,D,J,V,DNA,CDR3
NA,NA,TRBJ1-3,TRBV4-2,TGTGCCAGCAGCCCGTTAACTGCTGGAAACACCATATATTTT,CASSPLTAGNTIYF
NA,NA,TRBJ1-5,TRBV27,TGTGCCAGCAGTTTAGGAGGGTTGGATCAGCCCCAGCATTTT,CASSLGGLDQPQHF
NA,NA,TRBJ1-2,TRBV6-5,TGTGCCAGCACCGCCGGTCCCTATGGCTACACCTTC,CASTAGPYGYTF
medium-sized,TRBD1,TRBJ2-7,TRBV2,TGTGCCAGCACCGAGACAGGGGGCGACGAGCAGTACTTC,CASTETGGDEQYF
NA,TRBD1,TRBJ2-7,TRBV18,TGTGCCAGCTCGGGGACAGGGTCTTACTACGAGCAGTACTTC,CASSGTGSYYEQYF
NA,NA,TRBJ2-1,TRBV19,TGTGCCAGTACCGAGGGGGGGGGCCCCTACAATGAGCAGTTCTTC,CASTEGGGPYNEQFF
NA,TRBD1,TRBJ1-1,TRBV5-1,TGCGCCAGCAGCCGAACTCGGACAGGGGAGACTGAAGCTTTCTTT,CASSRTRTGETEAFF
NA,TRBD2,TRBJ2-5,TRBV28,TGTGCCACCAAATCGGGGGGTGAAGGGACCCAGTACTTC,CATKSGGEGTQYF
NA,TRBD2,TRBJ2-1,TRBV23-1,TGCGCCACCCAGACTAGCGGGAGTTATCGCAGGTACAATGAGCAGTTCTTC,CATQTSGSYRRYNEQFF
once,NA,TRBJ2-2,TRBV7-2,TGTGCCAGCAGTTACAAAGTTGGAGGGACCGGGGAGCTGTTTTTT,CASSYKVGGTGELFF
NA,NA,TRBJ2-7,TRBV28,TGTGCCACCTGGGACATTGGCTACGAGCAGTACTTC,CATWDIGYEQYF
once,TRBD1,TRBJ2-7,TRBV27,TGTGCCAGCAGTTTATTGGACAGGGTCGCCTACGAGCAGTACTTC,CASSLLDRVAYEQYF
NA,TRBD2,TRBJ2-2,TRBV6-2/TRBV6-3,TGTGCCAGCAGTTTCCCACTAGCGGGAGTACCAACCGGGGAGCTGTTTTTT,CASSFPLAGVPTGELFF
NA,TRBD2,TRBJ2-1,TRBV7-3,TGTGCCAGCCTGCAAGGACTAGGCTCCTACAATGAGCAGTTCTTC,CASLQGLGSYNEQFF
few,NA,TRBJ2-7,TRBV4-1,TGCGCCAGCAGCCAAGATCCCGGCGGAACCTACGAGCAGTACTTC,CASSQDPGGTYEQYF
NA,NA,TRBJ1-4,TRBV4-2,TGTGCCAGCAGCCAAGAACTTAATGAAAAACTGTTTTTT,CASSQELNEKLFF
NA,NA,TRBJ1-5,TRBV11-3,TGTGCCAGCAGCTTAGAATCGGGACAGCCCCAGCATTTT,CASSLESGQPQHF
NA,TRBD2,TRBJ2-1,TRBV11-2,TGTGCCAGCAACTTACGAGGACTAGCGGGAACCGCTGAGCAGTTCTTC,CASNLRGLAGTAEQFF
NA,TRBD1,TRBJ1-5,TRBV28,TGTGCCAGCAGTACCAGGGGGGTCAGCAATCAGCCCCAGCATTTT,CASSTRGVSNQPQHF
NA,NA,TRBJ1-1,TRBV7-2,TGTGCCAGCAGCTTTAGGGGCAGCACTGAAGCTTTCTTT,CASSFRGSTEAFF
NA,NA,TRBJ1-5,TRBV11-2,TGTGCCAGCAGCCAGGAAAGGGGGAATCAGCCCCAGCATTTT,CASSQERGNQPQHF
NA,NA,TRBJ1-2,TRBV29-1,TGCAGCGTTAGATCGGATTGGGCAGGGGCCCGAAACTATGGCTACACCTTC,CSVRSDWAGARNYGYTF
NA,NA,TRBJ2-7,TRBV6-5,TGTGCCAGCAGCCGAGGACAGATCTACGAGCAGTACTTC,CASSRGQIYEQYF
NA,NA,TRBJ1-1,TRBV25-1,TGTGCCAGCAGTTACAGGTTGAACACTGAAGCTTTCTTT,CASSYRLNTEAFF
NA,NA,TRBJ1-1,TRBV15,TGTGCCACCAGGAGGAGTGGGGGATCGGGAGTGAACACTGAAGCTTTCTTT,CATRRSGGSGVNTEAFF
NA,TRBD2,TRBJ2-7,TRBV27,TGTGCCAGCAGTCTACTAGCGGGGGGCTACGAGCAGTACTTC,CASSLLAGGYEQYF
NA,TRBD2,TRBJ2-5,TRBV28,TGTGCCAGCAGCCCCCTTAGCGGGAGGGCCTTTCGAGAGACCCAGTACTTC,CASSPLSGRAFRETQYF
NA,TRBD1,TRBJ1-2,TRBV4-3,TGCGCCAGCAGCCGTACCCAGGGACAGGGGCTTTATGGCTACACCTTC,CASSRTQGQGLYGYTF
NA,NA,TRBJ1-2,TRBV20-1,TGCAGTGCTAGAGACCTCGGGGGCTACACCTTC,CSARDLGGYTF
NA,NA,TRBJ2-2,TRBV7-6,TGTGCCAGCTTAACACCCGCCGCGGCCGGGGAGCTGTTTTTT,CASLTPAAAGELFF
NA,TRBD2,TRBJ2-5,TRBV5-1,TGCGCCAGCAAAAGGACTAGCGGGGGTGAGACCCAGTACTTC,CASKRTSGGETQYF
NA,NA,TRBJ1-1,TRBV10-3,TGTGCCATCAGTGAGTCGAGGGGGAAAGGGAACACTGAAGCTTTCTTT,CAISESRGKGNTEAFF
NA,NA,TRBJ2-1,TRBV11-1,TGTGCCAGCAGCTTAGGGAGTGGAAAGCAGTTCTTC,CASSLGSGKQFF
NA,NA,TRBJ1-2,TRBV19,TGTGCCAGTAGGAGCCCCTTCGGAGCTAACTATGGCTACACCTTC,CASRSPFGANYGYTF
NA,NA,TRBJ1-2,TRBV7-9,TGTGCCAGCAGCTCACCCGGCAGGGCCAGCGCTAACTATGGCTACACCTTC,CASSSPGRASANYGYTF
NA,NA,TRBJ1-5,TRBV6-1,TGTGCCAGCAGTGAAAGGCGGGATCAGCCCCAGCATTTT,CASSERRDQPQHF
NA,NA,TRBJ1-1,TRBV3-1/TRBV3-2,TGTGCCAGCAGCGAGAGGGTGGGAATCTACACTGAAGCTTTCTTT,CASSERVGIYTEAFF
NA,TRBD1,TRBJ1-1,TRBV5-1,TGCGCCAGCAGCCCTCTCCATCAGGGGGACACTGAAGCTTTCTTT,CASSPLHQGDTEAFF
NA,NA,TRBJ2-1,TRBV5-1,TGCGCCAGCAGCTTGACGGGGGACTCCTACAATGAGCAGTTCTTC,CASSLTGDSYNEQFF
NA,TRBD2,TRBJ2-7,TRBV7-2,TGTGCCAGCAGCTTAGACAGCGGGAGTTTATCTTCCGAGCAGTACTTC,CASSLDSGSLSSEQYF